One and the same sample provided the 13 T cell receptor beta chains below, sequenced in a study of molecular identifiers for immune sequencing clone quantification. TCRdb re-derived calls from the PCR reads in MiXCR, one entry per CDR3 protein. The sample comprises about half a million distinct CDR3 sequences, about a quarter of which are singletons, and just over 0.75% rests with the top ten. Sequenced: naive CD8+ T cells from blood, with Jurkat cell RNA spiked in. Subset here: FACS-sorted CD8+CD4-CCR7+CD45RA+ naive T cells. These TCRs come from a human donor in good health. Some libraries in this study had Jurkat cell RNA spiked in.

This chain joins TRBV7-9 and TRBJ1-3; D is unclear. The CDR3 is made up of 17 amino acids. Trimming took off 6 bases at V and 1 base at J, with 19 bases between the two ends. CDR1 SEHNR and CDR2 FQNEAQ come from the germline V gene (reference sequence). CDR3 amino acids: CASRKGPGTESGNTIYF. The DNA of the CDR3 is TGTGCCAGCAGAAAGGGCCCGGGTACCGAATCTGGAAACACCATATATTTT.

This clonotype was counted a few times. The J gene is TRBJ1-2, the V gene TRBV20-1; TRBD1 might be the D (5 bases). The CDR3 consists of 13 residues. Germline CDR1 reads DFQATT; CDR2 reads SNEGSKA (reference sequence). V shed 6 bases and J shed 0 bases, with 11 bases lying between them. The CDR3 nucleotides are TGCAGTGCAAGGACAAGTTCTAACTATGGCTACACCTTC. It translates to CSARTSSNYGYTF.

On this clonotype: Possible read error: a much larger clone is one base away. The chain links TRBV4-3 to TRBJ2-7; tentatively, D is TRBD1 (5 bases). Germline lookup yields CDR1 LGHNA and CDR2 YSLEER. The CDR3 is 14 residues long. Here the CDR3 reads CASGQDGAGYEQYF. CDR3 coding DNA: TGCGCCAGCGGCCAAGATGGGGCCGGATACGAGCAGTACTTC.

This clonotype has more than one count but fewer than ten. The V call is TRBV29-1, the J call TRBJ2-7; TRBD1 is a possible D gene (5 bases). V was trimmed by 5 bases and J by 5 bases, leaving 10 bases between them. The CDR3 totals 11 residues. Germline V gene lookup returns CDR1 SQVTM and CDR2 ANQGSEA. The CDR3: CSVSGSDEQYF. The CDR3, as DNA: TGCAGCGTTTCAGGGTCCGACGAGCAGTACTTC.

This clonotype was seen a few times. Because the CDR3 is missing its conserved closing phenylalanine or tryptophan, this is likely a read error. The CDR3 spells CASSMFSGNQPQHS. In DNA form, the CDR3 reads TGTGCCAGTAGTATGTTCTCGGGGAATCAGCCCCAGCATTCT. This chain links TRBV19 with TRBJ1-5; D remains unclear. Germline V gene lookup returns CDR1 LNHDA and CDR2 SQIVND (reference sequence). Between the trimmed V and J ends, which lost 3 bases and 4 bases, there was a span of 10 bases. CDR3 length: 14 residues.

This clonotype has a count of ten or more. The chain recombines TRBV4-1 with TRBJ2-7; D possibly uses TRBD1 or TRBD2 (6 bases each). CDR3 length: 12 amino acids. Deletions cut 5 bases from V and 7 bases from J, with 12 bases between. CDR1 is MGHRA and CDR2 is YSYEKL in the germline V gene. The CDR3 loop is CASSVGAGEQYF. The DNA of the CDR3 is TGCGCCAGCAGCGTGGGGGCGGGAGAGCAGTACTTC.

Note on this clonotype: A much more abundant neighbour one base away suggests this may be a read error. Because the CDR3 is missing its conserved closing phenylalanine or tryptophan, this is likely a read error. The chain carries TRBV6-5 and TRBJ2-1; tentatively, D is TRBD1 or TRBD2 (5 bases each). Looked up from germline, CDR1 is MNHEY and CDR2 is SVGAGI. The V end lost 0 bases, the J end lost 8 bases, and 11 bases lay between the germline ends. The CDR3 is made up of 14 amino acids. CDR3 in amino acids: CASSYSSWGYEQFL. The DNA of the CDR3 is TGTGCCAGCAGTTACTCGAGTTGGGGGTATGAGCAGTTCCTC.

In its sample, this clonotype was seen many times. V and J are TRBV27 and TRBJ2-3, with D possibly TRBD2 on 6 matching bases. Germline values: CDR1 MNHEY, CDR2 SMNVEV (reference sequence). V lost 6 bases and J 1 base, leaving 11 bases between the germline ends. The CDR3 loop spans 14 amino acids. CDR3 residues: CASSSGVRTDTQYF. Written as DNA, the CDR3 is TGTGCCAGCAGCTCGGGAGTTCGCACAGATACGCAGTATTTT.

Remarks on this clonotype: A read error may produce the germline difference seen at one junction end. The V and J genes are TRBV4-3 and TRBJ2-3, with D perhaps matching TRBD1 or TRBD2 (5 bases each). The CDR3 contains 17 residues. Germline V lookup: CDR1 LGHNA, CDR2 YSLEER. CDR3 DNA sequence: TGCGCCAGCCGCCAAGATGGCCTGGGACGGCGCCCAGATACGCAGTATTTT. It specifies CASRQDGLGRRPDTQYF.

This clonotype has a count of ten or more. The J gene is TRBJ2-7, the V gene TRBV28, with TRBD2 as a possible D gene (6 bases). The CDR3 extends over 17 amino acids. Per germline, CDR1 MDHEN and CDR2 SYDVKM. Deletions cut 2 bases from V and 0 bases from J, with 17 bases between. The CDR3, as DNA: TGTGCCAGCAGTTTAAGTCTCGGGCGGGGCTACTCCTACGAGCAGTACTTC. Its translation: CASSLSLGRGYSYEQYF.

In its sample, this clonotype was seen a few times. The chain has TRBV7-6 and TRBJ2-7, with 9 bases matching TRBD1. There are 15 residues in the CDR3. The germline gives CDR1 SGHVS, CDR2 FNYEAQ. With V trimmed by 5 bases and J by 6 bases, 11 bases remained unmatched. For the CDR3, the DNA is TGTGCCAGCAGCCCCGGGACAGGGTTTTCGCGCGAGCAGTACTTC. The encoded protein is CASSPGTGFSREQYF.

CDR3 region: CSVDSRGEYNEQFF. Written as DNA, the CDR3 is TGCAGCGTTGACTCGCGGGGGGAGTACAATGAGCAGTTCTTC. V gene TRBV29-1 combines with J gene TRBJ2-1, with TRBD2 matching over 8 bases. The CDR3 length is 14 residues. Germline lookup yields CDR1 SQVTM and CDR2 ANQGSEA. V lost 3 bases to trimming and J lost 4 bases; unmatched junction nucleotides: 5.

In its sample, this clonotype was seen a few times. A junction end diverges from the germline sequence, so it may reflect a read error. V and J are TRBV15 and TRBJ2-2, with 7 bases lining up with TRBD2. The length of the CDR3 is 22 residues. CDR1 is LNHNV and CDR2 is YYDKDF in the germline V gene (reference sequence). CDR3 nucleotide sequence: TGTGCCACCAGCAGAGAAGGGTCTAGCGGCCCCTCAGGGCGCTCGAAGACCGGGGAGCTGTTTTTT. It yields the protein CATSREGSSGPSGRSKTGELFF.